This paragraph covers one T cell receptor beta chain sequence. Antigen: not known. The CDR3 totals 15 residues. Trimming took off 0 bases at V and 8 bases at J, with 14 bases between the two ends. CDR1 is SGHRS, CDR2 YFSETQ, per germline. These data originate in a study of cytomegalovirus exposure and HLA in healthy donors. Study-level points and caveats: Donor immune exposure was known only as CMV serostatus. Most of the CMV-associated TCR beta chains (in a later analysis) appeared to be HLA-restricted. Later analysis indicated greater clonal expansion among HLA-associated TCR beta chains than among equally common other chains. High sensitivity and specificity were reportedly achieved when the classifier diagnosed cytomegalovirus status.

PCR involved 60 Vbeta and 13 Jbeta primers. Produced via immunoSEQ multiplex PCR; TCRdb's table is partial and in-frame only. The data contain 100,000 to 120,000 clones, about 90% of them singletons. This clonotype originated in a man aged 35-49 years in good health and CMV-seronegative. V and J are TRBV5-1 and TRBJ1-4; weak D call: TRBD1 (5 bases). The specimen sequenced was PBMCs. CDR3 bases: TGCGCCAGCAGCTTGGACGGGGGAGTAGGGGAAAAACTGTTTTTT. It codes for CASSLDGGVGEKLFF.